Below, 32 T cell receptor beta chains from the same sample are listed, as sequenced in a study of tumor-infiltrating lymphocytes in primary liver carcinoma (TCRdb year 2017). The run used an Illumina HiSeq 2500. TCRbeta-specific cDNA was reverse-transcribed from approximately 500 ng total RNA using a constant-region primer and ProtoScript II reverse transcriptase. The TCRbeta libraries were prepared through three rounds of nested multiplex PCR following a slightly modified ARM-PCR procedure. Multiplex TRBV1-TRBV30 forward primers and a Cbeta reverse primer were used in the first two PCR rounds, each of which was run for roughly 10 cycles. The public reads were reanalyzed by TCRdb: fastp trimming at Q25, MiXCR alignment, in-frame beta chains only. Rows are unified per CDR3 protein, each entry keeping the most common DNA and genes. This sample gives about 120,000 distinct CDR3 sequences in total; 50% to 70% of them show up just once. 9.3% of the sample comes from the top ten.

Without any cell sorting, total RNA and DNA were extracted together from roughly 21-30 mg of bulk tissue using the AllPrep DNA/RNA mini kit. The specimen was liver tumor tissue from sampling region 1. Interpreted using the paper, the cell subset or site label stands for: tumor region T1, superior pole. These receptors all stem from a woman in her fifties or sixties with primary liver carcinoma and hepatitis B virus infection.

The chain has TRBV7-9 and TRBJ1-2; 9 bases match TRBD1. Germline V gene lookup returns CDR1 SEHNR and CDR2 FQNEAQ (reference sequence). J was trimmed by 8 bases and V by 4 bases; bases with no gene match: 8. CDR3 length: 14 residues. Written as DNA, the CDR3 is TGTGCCAGCAGCTGGGGACAGGGCCAAAAAGGCTACACCTTC. It is translated as CASSWGQGQKGYTF.

This clonotype came up a few times. The chain combines TRBV7-8 with TRBJ1-2; 10 bases line up with TRBD1. Trimming cost V 5 bases and J 7 bases; bases outside gene matches: 16. This CDR3 contains 17 residues. Germline V lookup: CDR1 SGHVS, CDR2 FQNEAQ. CDR3 bases: TGTGCCAGCAGCAACCGGGACAGGGGACTAGGTATAGGTGGCTACACCTTC. Translated, it gives CASSNRDRGLGIGGYTF. The whole variable domain, filled in from reference TRBV7-8 and TRBJ1-2, reads GAGVSQSPRYKVAKRGQDVALRCDPISGHVSLFWYQQALGQGPEFLTYFQNEAQLDKSGLPSDRFFAERPEGSVSTLKIQRTQQEDSAVYLCASSNRDRGLGIGGYTFGSGTRLTVV.

The gene calls are TRBV4-1 and TRBJ1-6; D gene ambiguous. V lost 11 bases and J 7 bases, leaving 27 bases between the germline ends. Germline CDR1 is MGHRA and CDR2 is YSYEKL. The CDR3 totals 17 residues. CDR3 residues: CACNQVSGGLSNSPLHF. DNA of the CDR3: TGCGCCTGCAACCAAGTTAGTGGCGGGCTTTCCAATTCACCCCTCCACTTT.

This chain joins TRBV11-3 and TRBJ1-1; 7 positions agree with TRBD1. Germline V gene data show CDR1 as SGHNT and CDR2 as YENEEA. The length of the CDR3 is 13 residues. CDR3 coding DNA: TGTGCTAGCCGCTCAATTGGGACAGAAGTAGCTTTCTTT. Its protein is CASRSIGTEVAFF.

This clonotype was detected many times. The chain uses TRBV11-3 and TRBJ2-6; D is perhaps TRBD1 (5 bases). Germline CDR1 is SGHNT and CDR2 is YENEEA. Trimming took 5 bases from V and 2 from J, leaving 13 bases between them. There are 16 residues in the CDR3. CDR3 DNA: TGTGCCAGCAGCCCGAGGCAGGGAACTGGGGCCAACGTCCTGACTTTC. This gives the protein CASSPRQGTGANVLTF.

In its sample, this clonotype was seen many times. The chain couples TRBV29-1 to TRBJ2-2; D assignment may be TRBD1 or TRBD2 (5 bases each). The V gene's germline CDR1 is SQVTM and CDR2 ANQGSEA. The CDR3 is 15 amino acids. V was cut by 6 bases and J by 0 bases, with 14 bases left in between. The CDR3 DNA reads as TGCAGCGTCCCTCGGGACGGCGCGAACACCGGGGAGCTGTTTTTT. It codes for CSVPRDGANTGELFF.

This clonotype was observed many times. V and J are TRBV6-2 or TRBV6-3 and TRBJ2-4; D may be TRBD2 (6 bases). Trimming left V 5 bases short and J 0 bases short, with 11 bases between. The CDR3 has 15 residues. CDR1 is MNHEY, CDR2 SVGEGT, per germline. The CDR3 region is CASSGSGLAKNIQYF. As DNA, the CDR3 is TGTGCCAGCAGTGGTTCGGGACTAGCCAAAAACATTCAGTACTTC.

A remark on this clonotype: At one end the junction does not follow the germline gene, possibly because of a read error. The CDR3: CASSLAPEFADTGEPFF. The CDR3 DNA is TGTGCCAGCAGCTTAGCGCCAGAGTTCGCGGACACCGGGGAGCCGTTTTTT. This chain connects TRBV11-1 to TRBJ2-2; D is tentatively TRBD1 or TRBD2 (5 bases each). CDR1 and CDR2 (germline): SGHAT, FQDESV (reference sequence). This CDR3 is 17 amino acids long.

This clonotype was observed a single time. At one of its ends the junction is not consistent with the germline gene, which may arise from a read error. In nucleotides, the CDR3 is TGTGCCAGCGGCCAAGTGTCGCGGACAGGGTATTCCCAAAACTCCTACAATGAGCAGTTCTTC. Translating it yields CASGQVSRTGYSQNSYNEQFF. This chain connects TRBV4-2 to TRBJ2-1, with 8 nucleotides matching TRBD1. Germline V lookup: CDR1 LGHNA, CDR2 YNFKEQ. CDR3 length: 21 amino acids.

At least ten counts were recorded for this clonotype. The gene calls are TRBV10-2 and TRBJ1-1, with a tentative D call TRBD1 (6 bases). V was shortened by 2 bases and J by 0 bases, with 13 bases between the two germline ends. CDR3 size: 16 residues. CDR1 and CDR2 from the germline V gene are WSHSY and SAAADI. The CDR3 here is CASSERLDRMNTEAFF. CDR3 in DNA: TGCGCCAGCAGTGAGCGCCTGGACAGAATGAACACTGAAGCTTTCTTT.

As regards this clonotype: This sequence may be a read error, since a much larger clone differs from it by one base. The V call is TRBV7-9, the J call TRBJ2-3; D possibly corresponds to TRBD2 (5 bases). From germline, CDR1 is SEHNR and CDR2 FQNEAQ (reference sequence). With 5 bases removed from V and 2 bases from J, the gap between germline ends came to 11 bases. The CDR3 consists of 14 residues. DNA of the CDR3: TGTGCCAGCAGCCACTCGGGATCCACAGATACGCAGTATTTT. Protein: CASSHSGSTDTQYF.

This clonotype was observed at least ten times. V gene TRBV10-3 combines with J gene TRBJ1-3; D not certain. In germline, CDR1 is ENHRY, CDR2 SYGVKD. There are 12 residues in the CDR3. Trimming stripped 2 bases from V and 3 bases from J, with 2 bases between. The CDR3 here is CAISEGGNTIYF. The CDR3 nucleotides read TGTGCCATCAGTGAGGGTGGAAACACCATATATTTT.

Many counts were recorded for this clonotype. The rearrangement links TRBV29-1 to TRBJ2-7, with 12 bases lining up with TRBD2. This CDR3 has 13 amino acids. Germline loops: CDR1 SQVTM, CDR2 ANQGSEA. V lost 2 bases, J lost 6 bases, and 2 bases stayed unmatched. CDR3 sequence reads: CSVERLAGVEQYF. The CDR3 DNA is TGCAGCGTTGAACGACTAGCGGGAGTCGAGCAGTACTTC.

The rearrangement uses TRBV6-1 and TRBJ2-2, with D perhaps matching TRBD1 or TRBD2 (6 bases each). The germline V and J ends were trimmed by 7 bases and 1 base, with 19 bases remaining between them. The CDR3 has 17 residues. Germline CDR1 MNHNS, CDR2 SASEGT. In DNA form, the CDR3 reads TGTGCCAGCAAGGGGGGTGAACTAACCGTGAACACCGGGGAGCTGTTTTTT. Translating it yields CASKGGELTVNTGELFF.

The chain joins TRBV6-2 or TRBV6-3 to TRBJ1-6, with D possibly being TRBD1 (6 bases). Trimming cost V 2 bases and J 15 bases, with 17 bases left between them. Germline V gene sequence: CDR1 MNHEY, CDR2 SVGEGT. The CDR3 loop spans 14 amino acids. Here the CDR3 DNA reads TGTGCCAGCAGTTACCTACAGGGTAACTTACTCCTCCACTTT. Residues: CASSYLQGNLLLHF.

This clonotype has only a few counts. The rearrangement joins TRBV6-4 to TRBJ2-3, with 7 bases aligning to TRBD1. The J segment lost 5 bases and the V segment lost 5 bases, leaving 4 bases of the junction unmatched. Germline V gene data show CDR1 as MRHNA and CDR2 as SNTAGT. The CDR3 spans 13 residues. This CDR3 reads CASSRQGGDTQYF. CDR3 in DNA: TGTGCCAGCAGTCGACAGGGCGGAGATACGCAGTATTTT.

With regard to this clonotype: The junction shows a germline mismatch at one end, possibly a read error. The rearrangement links TRBV5-1 to TRBJ2-4; D unclear. The CDR3 sequence is 14 residues long. Germline CDR1 is SGHRS and CDR2 is YFSETQ. This chain's CDR3 is CASSLTEAKNIRYF. In nucleotides, the CDR3 is TGCGCCAGTAGCTTAACGGAAGCCAAAAACATTCGGTACTTC. Full variable domain (remainder filled in from reference TRBV5-1 and TRBJ2-4): KAGVTQTPRYLIKTRGQQVTLSCSPISGHRSVSWYQQTPGQGLQFLFEYFSETQRNKGNFPGRFSGRQFSNSRSEMNVSTLELGDSALYLCASSLTEAKNIRYFGAGTRLSVL.

The J gene is TRBJ2-3, the V gene TRBV4-1, with D unclear. This CDR3 spans 14 amino acids. Germline V gene data show CDR1 as MGHRA and CDR2 as YSYEKL. DNA for the CDR3: TGCTCAAGCAGCCAAGAATTTTTGGTAGATACGCAGTATTTT. This sequence encodes CSSSQEFLVDTQYF.

Points on this clonotype: The junction differs from germline at one of its ends, possibly a read error. This chain uses TRBV11-2 with TRBJ2-1; a weak D match, TRBD2 (5 bases). Germline assignment: CDR1 SGHAT and CDR2 FQNNGV. The CDR3 sequence is 17 residues long. Here the CDR3 DNA reads TGTGCCAGCAGCTTAGATCGTACTAGTGGATTTTACAATGAGCAGCTCTTC. Its protein product is CASSLDRTSGFYNEQLF.

This clonotype was seen many times. The chain links TRBV5-1 to TRBJ2-1, with 9 bases lining up with TRBD1. V lost 0 bases to trimming and J lost 6 bases; unmatched junction nucleotides: 4. Germline V gene data show CDR1 as SGHRS and CDR2 as YFSETQ. CDR3 length: 15 residues. The CDR3 DNA reads as TGCGCCAGCAGCTTGGGACAGGGGGATCGCAATGAGCAGTTCTTC. Protein sequence: CASSLGQGDRNEQFF.

This clonotype has at least ten counts. CDR3 region: CASSSSSYEQYF. The CDR3 nucleotides are TGTGCCAGCAGCTCCAGCTCCTACGAGCAGTACTTC. The J gene is TRBJ2-7, the V gene TRBV25-1; no reliable D call. Trimming took off 6 bases at V and 0 bases at J, with 6 bases between the two ends. Germline assignment: CDR1 MGHDK and CDR2 SYGVNS. The CDR3 runs 12 residues.

This clonotype was counted many times. The chain links TRBV7-8 to TRBJ2-7; 11 bases line up with TRBD2. There are 16 residues in the CDR3. V trimming: 5 bases; J trimming: 5 bases; junction bases outside the gene matches: 11. CDR1 and CDR2 (germline): SGHVS, FQNEAQ. In DNA form, the CDR3 reads TGTGCCAGCAGCCCACTAGCGGGAGTAAACCCTCACGAGCAGTACTTC. Its translation is CASSPLAGVNPHEQYF.

As for this clonotype: This clone may be a read error of a much larger clone one base away. The J gene is TRBJ1-1, the V gene TRBV6-1; weak D call: TRBD1 (6 bases). Trimming left V 7 bases short and J 6 bases short, with 15 bases between. The CDR3 spans 13 residues. Germline V gene data show CDR1 as MNHNS and CDR2 as SASEGT. CDR3 DNA sequence: TGTGCCAGCAAATTAGGGGGTGATTCTGAAGCTTTCTTT. The encoded protein is CASKLGGDSEAFF.

The genes are TRBV29-1 and TRBJ1-2, with D unresolved. Germline V gene data show CDR1 as SQVTM and CDR2 as ANQGSEA. Trimming removed 3 bases from V and 8 bases from J, with 22 bases in between. The CDR3 totals 15 residues. The CDR3 nucleotides are TGCAGCGTTGATCGGGGTGCAGTAGTGGCCGACGGCTACACCTTC. Translating gives CSVDRGAVVADGYTF.

This clonotype has a count of ten or more. The rearrangement links TRBV6-2 or TRBV6-3 to TRBJ2-7; TRBD2 is a possible D gene (6 bases). The germline CDR1 and CDR2 sequences are MNHEY and SVGEGT. The V gene lost 7 bases and the J gene lost 2 bases, with 12 bases spanning the gap. CDR3 length equals 13 residues. CDR3 in amino acids: CASNRGGAYEQYF. The CDR3 bases are TGTGCCAGCAACCGGGGAGGAGCCTACGAGCAGTACTTC.

This clonotype was recorded a few times. The chain couples TRBV30 to TRBJ1-1; 7 bases are shared with TRBD1. Trimming removed 3 bases from V and 4 bases from J; junction bases left unmatched: 5. Germline V gene sequence: CDR1 GTSNPN, CDR2 SVGIG (reference sequence). CDR3 length: 13 amino acids. DNA for the CDR3: TGTGCCTGGAGGGGAACAGGGGCCACTGAAGCTTTCTTT. Translation gives CAWRGTGATEAFF.

The chain employs TRBV28 and TRBJ2-3, with 8 bases identical to TRBD1. CDR3 length: 19 residues. Unmatched junction bases numbered 18, after V lost 6 bases and J lost 1 base. From germline, CDR1 is MDHEN and CDR2 SYDVKM. This CDR3 reads CASSPAPDRGWGGTDTQYF. DNA of the CDR3: TGTGCCAGCAGCCCCGCCCCCGACAGGGGTTGGGGAGGCACAGATACGCAGTATTTT.

With respect to this clonotype: Given a much more abundant clone one base away, this may be a read error. The V call is TRBV29-1, the J call TRBJ2-3, with 10 bases matching TRBD2. Germline V lookup: CDR1 SQVTM, CDR2 ANQGSEA. The V gene end was trimmed by 1 base and the J gene end by 7 bases; junction bases not matched to a gene: 5. This CDR3 is 14 amino acids long. The CDR3 DNA reads as TGCAGCGTTGAAGGAGCGGGAGGGCCGAATACGCAGTATTTT. Its translation: CSVEGAGGPNTQYF.

On this clonotype itself: A read error may produce the germline difference seen at one junction end. The chain employs TRBV29-1 and TRBJ1-5; weak D call: TRBD1 (5 bases). From germline, CDR1 is SQVTM and CDR2 ANQGSEA. The CDR3 length is 13 residues. The CDR3 reads CSVGQCRDQSQHF. CDR3 sequence (DNA): TGCAGCGTGGGTCAGTGCAGGGATCAGTCCCAGCATTTT.

Notes on this clonotype: One junction end disagrees with the germline gene, perhaps due to a read error. This chain connects TRBV4-1 to TRBJ2-4; 16 positions agree with TRBD2. This CDR3 has 18 amino acids. The germline gives CDR1 MGHRA, CDR2 YSYEKL. The CDR3 DNA is TGCGCCAACAGCCTGGGACTAGCGGGAGGGCCGGCCAAAAACATTCGGTACTTC. The encoded protein is CANSLGLAGGPAKNIRYF.

The chain is built from TRBV11-2 and TRBJ2-7; D remains ambiguous. The V gene lost 6 bases and the J gene lost 5 bases, with 20 bases spanning the gap. CDR1 is SGHAT and CDR2 is FQNNGV in the germline V gene. The CDR3 has 15 residues. CDR3 sequence: CASSLRRQCIDEQYF. The CDR3 nucleotides are TGTGCCAGCAGTTTACGCCGGCAGTGTATAGACGAGCAGTACTTC.

To note about this clonotype: A read error may be the cause here, since a much bigger clone is one base away. The rearrangement links TRBV6-6 to TRBJ1-2, with 8 bases matching TRBD1. V gave up 8 bases and J gave up 7 bases; unmatched junction bases: 15. The CDR3 loop spans 15 amino acids. Germline CDR1 is MNHNY and CDR2 is SVGAGI (reference sequence). The chain's CDR3 is CASREPRDRLSGYTF. CDR3 in DNA: TGTGCCAGCCGTGAACCCCGGGACAGGTTATCTGGCTACACCTTC.